This TCR beta chain is from a study of T-cell reconstitution after alpha-beta-depleted transplantation in children. Molecular barcoding with unique molecular identifiers was used for the TCRbeta library. TCRdb fed the PCR reads into MiXCR, producing one record per CDR3 protein. The sample records 490,000 or so distinct CDR3 sequences, approximately 12% being singletons. The CDR3 has 15 residues. The V and J ends lost 5 bases and 7 bases respectively, with 17 bases between them. Germline V gives CDR1 MNHEY, CDR2 SMNVEV (reference sequence). The sequencing used PBMCs from the stem cell graft donor, collected from the stem cell graft. The chain couples TRBV27 to TRBJ1-4; D perhaps matches TRBD1 (5 bases). This sequence originates from a human donor who donated a stem cell graft to a child with combined immunodeficiency. The CDR3 coding sequence is TGTGCCAGCAGTCCCCGACAGTGGGTTACTGAAAAACTGTTTTTT. Its translation is CASSPRQWVTEKLFF.